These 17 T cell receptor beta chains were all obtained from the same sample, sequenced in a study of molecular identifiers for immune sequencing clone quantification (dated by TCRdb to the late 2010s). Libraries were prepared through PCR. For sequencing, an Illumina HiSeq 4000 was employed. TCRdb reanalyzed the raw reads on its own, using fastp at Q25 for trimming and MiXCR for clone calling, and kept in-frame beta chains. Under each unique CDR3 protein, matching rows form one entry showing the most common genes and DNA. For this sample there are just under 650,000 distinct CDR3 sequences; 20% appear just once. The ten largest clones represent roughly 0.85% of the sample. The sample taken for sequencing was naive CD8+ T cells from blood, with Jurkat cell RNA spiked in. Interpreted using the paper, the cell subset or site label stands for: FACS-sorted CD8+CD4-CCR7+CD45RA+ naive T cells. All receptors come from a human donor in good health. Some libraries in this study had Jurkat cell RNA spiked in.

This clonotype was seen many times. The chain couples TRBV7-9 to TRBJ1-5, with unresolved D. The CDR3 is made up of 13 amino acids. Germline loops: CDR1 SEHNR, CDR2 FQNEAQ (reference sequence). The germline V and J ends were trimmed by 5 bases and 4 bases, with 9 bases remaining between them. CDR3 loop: CASSPDHNQPQHF. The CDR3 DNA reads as TGTGCCAGCAGCCCGGACCATAATCAGCCCCAGCATTTT.

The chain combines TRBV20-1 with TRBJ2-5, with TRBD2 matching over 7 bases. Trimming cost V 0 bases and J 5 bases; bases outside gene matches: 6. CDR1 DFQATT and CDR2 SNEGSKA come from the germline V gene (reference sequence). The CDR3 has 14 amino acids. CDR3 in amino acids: CSAREGWGGETQYF. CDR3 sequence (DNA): TGCAGTGCTAGAGAGGGGTGGGGGGGTGAGACCCAGTACTTC.

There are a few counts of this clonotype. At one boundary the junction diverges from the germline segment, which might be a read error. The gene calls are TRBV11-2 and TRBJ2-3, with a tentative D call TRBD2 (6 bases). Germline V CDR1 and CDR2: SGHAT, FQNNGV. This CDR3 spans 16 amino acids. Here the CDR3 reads CASSPWGLSLTDTRYF. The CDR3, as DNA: TGTGCCAGCAGCCCGTGGGGACTCAGCCTCACAGATACGCGGTATTTT. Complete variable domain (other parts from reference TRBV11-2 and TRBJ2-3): EAGVAQSPRYKIIEKRQSVAFWCNPISGHATLYWYQQILGQGPKLLIQFQNNGVVDDSQLPKDRFSAERLKGVDSTLKIQPAKLEDSAVYLCASSPWGLSLTDTRYFGPGTRLTVL.

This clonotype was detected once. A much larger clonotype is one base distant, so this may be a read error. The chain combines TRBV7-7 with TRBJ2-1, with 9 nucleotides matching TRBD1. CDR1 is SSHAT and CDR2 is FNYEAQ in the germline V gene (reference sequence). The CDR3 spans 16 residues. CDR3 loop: CASSPGRTGAYNVQFF. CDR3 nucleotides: TGTGCTAGCAGCCCTGGCCGGACAGGGGCCTACAATGTGCAGTTCTTC. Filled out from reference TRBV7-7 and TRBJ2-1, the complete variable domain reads GAGVSQSPRYKVTKRGQDVTLRCDPISSHATLYWYQQALGQGPEFLTYFNYEAQPDKSGLPSDRFSAERPEGSISTLTIQRTEQRDSAMYRCASSPGRTGAYNVQFFGPGTRLTVL.

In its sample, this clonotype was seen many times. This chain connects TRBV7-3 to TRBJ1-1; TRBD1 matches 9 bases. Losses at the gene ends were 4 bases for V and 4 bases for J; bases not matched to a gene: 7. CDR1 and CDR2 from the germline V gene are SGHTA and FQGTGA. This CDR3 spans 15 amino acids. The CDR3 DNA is TGTGCCAGCAGCTCCACAGGGGGCTTGGGCACTGAAGCTTTCTTT. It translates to CASSSTGGLGTEAFF.

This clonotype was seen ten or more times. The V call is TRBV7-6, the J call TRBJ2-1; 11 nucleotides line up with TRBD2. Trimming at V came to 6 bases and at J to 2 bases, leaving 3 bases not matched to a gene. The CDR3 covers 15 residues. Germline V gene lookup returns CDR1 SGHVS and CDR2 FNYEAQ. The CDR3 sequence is CASSPLAGAYNEQFF. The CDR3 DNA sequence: TGTGCCAGCAGTCCACTAGCGGGGGCCTACAATGAGCAGTTCTTC.

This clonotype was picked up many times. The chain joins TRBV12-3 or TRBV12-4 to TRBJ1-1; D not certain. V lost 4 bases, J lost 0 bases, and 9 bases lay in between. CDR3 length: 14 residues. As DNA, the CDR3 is TGTGCCAGCAGTTGGGCAGGCCTGAACACTGAAGCTTTCTTT. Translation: CASSWAGLNTEAFF.

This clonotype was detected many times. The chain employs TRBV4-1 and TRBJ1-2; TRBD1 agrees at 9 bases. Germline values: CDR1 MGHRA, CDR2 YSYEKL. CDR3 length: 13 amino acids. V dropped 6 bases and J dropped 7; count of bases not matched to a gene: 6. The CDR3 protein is CASRTGGASGYTF. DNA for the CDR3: TGCGCCAGCAGGACAGGGGGAGCGAGTGGCTACACCTTC.

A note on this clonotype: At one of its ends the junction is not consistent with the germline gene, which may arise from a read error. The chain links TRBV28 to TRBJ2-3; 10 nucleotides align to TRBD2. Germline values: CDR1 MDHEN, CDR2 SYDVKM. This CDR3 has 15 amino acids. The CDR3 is CASGLSGLAADTQYF. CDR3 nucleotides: TGTGCCAGCGGTTTAAGTGGACTAGCGGCAGATACGCAGTATTTT. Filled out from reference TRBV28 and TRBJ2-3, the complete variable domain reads DVKVTQSSRYLVKRTGEKVFLECVQDMDHENMFWYRQDPGLGLRLIYFSYDVKMKEKGDIPEGYSVSREKKERFSLILESASTNQTSMYLCASGLSGLAADTQYFGPGTRLTVL.

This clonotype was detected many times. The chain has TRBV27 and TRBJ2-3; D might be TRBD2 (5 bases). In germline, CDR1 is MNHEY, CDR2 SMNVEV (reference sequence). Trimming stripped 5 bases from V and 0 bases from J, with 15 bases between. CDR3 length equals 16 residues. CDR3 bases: TGTGCCAGCAGTGAAGAGATTGGACTCAGCACAGATACGCAGTATTTT. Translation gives CASSEEIGLSTDTQYF.

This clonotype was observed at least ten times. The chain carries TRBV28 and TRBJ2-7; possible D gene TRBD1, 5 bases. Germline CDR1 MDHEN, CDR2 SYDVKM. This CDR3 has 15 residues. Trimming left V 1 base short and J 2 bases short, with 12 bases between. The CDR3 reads CASSLLGAFPYEQYF. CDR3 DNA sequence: TGTGCCAGCAGTTTATTAGGGGCGTTCCCCTACGAGCAGTACTTC.

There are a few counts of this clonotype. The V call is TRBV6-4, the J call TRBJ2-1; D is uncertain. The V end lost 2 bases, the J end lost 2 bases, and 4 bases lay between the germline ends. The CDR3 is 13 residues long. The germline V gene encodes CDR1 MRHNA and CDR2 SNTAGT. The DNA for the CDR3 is TGTGCCAGCAGTGACGTCCCCTACAATGAGCAGTTCTTC. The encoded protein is CASSDVPYNEQFF.

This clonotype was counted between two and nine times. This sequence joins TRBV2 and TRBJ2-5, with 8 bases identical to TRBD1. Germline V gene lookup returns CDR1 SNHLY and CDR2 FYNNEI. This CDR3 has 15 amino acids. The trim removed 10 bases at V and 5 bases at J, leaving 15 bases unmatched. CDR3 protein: CATEEQGAYRETQYF. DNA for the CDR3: TGTGCCACCGAAGAGCAGGGGGCGTATCGGGAGACCCAGTACTTC.

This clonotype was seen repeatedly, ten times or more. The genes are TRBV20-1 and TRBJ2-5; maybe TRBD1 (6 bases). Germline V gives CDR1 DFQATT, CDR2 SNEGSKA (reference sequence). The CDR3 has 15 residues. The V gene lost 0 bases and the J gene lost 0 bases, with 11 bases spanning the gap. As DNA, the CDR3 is TGCAGTGCTAGAGATTGGGACAAGTACCAAGAGACCCAGTACTTC. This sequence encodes CSARDWDKYQETQYF.

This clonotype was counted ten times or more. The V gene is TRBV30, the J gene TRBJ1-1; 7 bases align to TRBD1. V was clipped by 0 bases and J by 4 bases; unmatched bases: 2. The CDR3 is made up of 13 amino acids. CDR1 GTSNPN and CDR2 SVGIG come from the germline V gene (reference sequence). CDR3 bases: TGTGCCTGGAGTGTACAGGGGAGCACTGAAGCTTTCTTT. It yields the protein CAWSVQGSTEAFF. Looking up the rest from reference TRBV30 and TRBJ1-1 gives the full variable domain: SQTIHQWPATLVQPVGSPLSLECTVEGTSNPNLYWYRQAAGRGLQLLFYSVGIGQISSEVPQNLSASRPQDRQFILSSKKLLLSDSGFYLCAWSVQGSTEAFFGQGTRLTVV.

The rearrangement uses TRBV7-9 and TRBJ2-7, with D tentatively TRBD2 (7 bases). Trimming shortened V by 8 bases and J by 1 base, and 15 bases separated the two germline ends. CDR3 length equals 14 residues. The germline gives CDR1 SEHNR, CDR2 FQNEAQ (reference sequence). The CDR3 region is CASGQGRESYEQYF. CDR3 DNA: TGTGCCAGCGGCCAGGGGCGGGAGTCCTACGAGCAGTACTTC.

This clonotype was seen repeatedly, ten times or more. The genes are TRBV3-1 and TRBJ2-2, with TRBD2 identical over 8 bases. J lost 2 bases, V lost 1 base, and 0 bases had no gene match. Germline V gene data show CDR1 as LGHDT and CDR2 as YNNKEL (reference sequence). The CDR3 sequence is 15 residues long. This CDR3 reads CASSQVAGNTGELFF. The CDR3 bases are TGTGCCAGCAGCCAAGTAGCGGGAAACACCGGGGAGCTGTTTTTT.